The clone carrying this T cell receptor (beta chain) was detected a few times. The study made its TCR cDNA through 5'RACE template switching. That step introduced a universal primer site along with UMIs. Each CDR3 protein gets one entry after TCRdb re-called the 5' RACE reads with MiXCR. The sample lists 500,000 to 700,000 distinct CDR3 sequences; around 21% were seen once. The data stem from a study of T cells after yellow fever vaccination. The CDR3 has 14 residues. The germline CDR1 and CDR2 sequences are ENHRY and SYGVKD. J was trimmed by 3 bases and V by 6 bases; bases with no gene match: 6. The TCR sequence derives from a man aged 30 to 45 who received the YFV17D yellow fever vaccine. The sequences come from PBMCs, collected 15 days after the yellow fever booster vaccination. This chain uses TRBV10-3 with TRBJ2-3, with 7 bases lining up with TRBD1. The CDR3 loop is CAIRIETGTDTQYF. As DNA, the CDR3 is TGTGCCATCAGGATCGAGACAGGGACAGATACGCAGTATTTT.